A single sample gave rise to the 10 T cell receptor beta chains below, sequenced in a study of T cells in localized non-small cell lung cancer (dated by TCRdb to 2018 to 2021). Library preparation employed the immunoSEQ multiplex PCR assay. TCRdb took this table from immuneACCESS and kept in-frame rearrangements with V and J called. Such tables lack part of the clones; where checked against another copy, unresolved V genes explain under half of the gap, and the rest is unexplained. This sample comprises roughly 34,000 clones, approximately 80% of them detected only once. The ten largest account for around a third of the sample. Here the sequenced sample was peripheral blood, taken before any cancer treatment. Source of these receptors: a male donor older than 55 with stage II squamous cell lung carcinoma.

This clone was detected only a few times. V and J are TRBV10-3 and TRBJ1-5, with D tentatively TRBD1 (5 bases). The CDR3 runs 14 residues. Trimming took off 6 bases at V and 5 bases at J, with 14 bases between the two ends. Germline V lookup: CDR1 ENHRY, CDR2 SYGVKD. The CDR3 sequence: CAIRGQGGDQPQHF. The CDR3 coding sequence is TGTGCCATCAGGGGCCAGGGCGGGGATCAGCCCCAGCATTTT.

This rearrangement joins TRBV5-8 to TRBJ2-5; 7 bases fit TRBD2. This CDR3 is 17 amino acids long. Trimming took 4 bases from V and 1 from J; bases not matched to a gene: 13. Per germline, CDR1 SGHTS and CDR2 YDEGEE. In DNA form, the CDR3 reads TGTGCCAGCAGCGCCCCCGGGCAGGGAGGGTTCCAAGAGACCCAGTACTTC. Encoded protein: CASSAPGQGGFQETQYF.

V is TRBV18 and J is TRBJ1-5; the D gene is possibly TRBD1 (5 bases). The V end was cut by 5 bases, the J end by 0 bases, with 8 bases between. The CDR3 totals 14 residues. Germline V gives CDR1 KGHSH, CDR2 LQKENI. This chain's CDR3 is CASSDSYSNQPQHF. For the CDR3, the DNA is TGTGCCAGCTCAGACAGTTATAGCAATCAGCCCCAGCATTTT.

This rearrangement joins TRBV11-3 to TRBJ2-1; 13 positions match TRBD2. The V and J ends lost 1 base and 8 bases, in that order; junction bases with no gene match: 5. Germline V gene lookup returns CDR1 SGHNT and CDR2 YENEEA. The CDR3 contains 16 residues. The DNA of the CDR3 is TGTGCCAGCAGCTTAGGACTAGCGGGGGGTGGGCATGAGCAGTTCTTC. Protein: CASSLGLAGGGHEQFF.

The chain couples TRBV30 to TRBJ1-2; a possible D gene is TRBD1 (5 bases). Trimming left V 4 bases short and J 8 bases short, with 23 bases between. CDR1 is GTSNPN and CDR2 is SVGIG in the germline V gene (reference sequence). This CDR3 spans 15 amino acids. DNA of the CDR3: TGTGCCTGGACGGGCAGGGTCGGGAATTTTAGGGGCTACACCTTC. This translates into CAWTGRVGNFRGYTF. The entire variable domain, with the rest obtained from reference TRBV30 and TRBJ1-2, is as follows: SQTIHQWPATLVQPVGSPLSLECTVEGTSNPNLYWYRQAAGRGLQLLFYSVGIGQISSEVPQNLSASRPQDRQFILSSKKLLLSDSGFYLCAWTGRVGNFRGYTFGSGTRLTVV.

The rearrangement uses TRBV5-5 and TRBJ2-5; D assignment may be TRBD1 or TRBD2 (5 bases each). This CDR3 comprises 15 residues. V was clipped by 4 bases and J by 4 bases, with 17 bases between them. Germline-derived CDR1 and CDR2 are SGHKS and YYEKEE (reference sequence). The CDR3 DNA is TGTGCCAGCAGCGGACCGGGGCCAGCAGGAGAGACCCAGTACTTC. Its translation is CASSGPGPAGETQYF.

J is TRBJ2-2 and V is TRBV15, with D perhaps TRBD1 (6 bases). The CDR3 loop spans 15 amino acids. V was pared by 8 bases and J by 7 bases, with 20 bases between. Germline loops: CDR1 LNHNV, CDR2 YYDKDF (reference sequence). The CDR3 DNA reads TGTGCCACCGAGGCACAGGGTTTTAAGAGCGGGGAGCTGTTTTTT. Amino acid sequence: CATEAQGFKSGELFF. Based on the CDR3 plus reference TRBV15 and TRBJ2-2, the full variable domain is DAMVIQNPRYQVTQFGKPVTLSCSQTLNHNVMYWYQQKSSQAPKLLFHYYDKDFNNEADTPDNFQSRRPNTSFCFLDIRSPGLGDTAMYLCATEAQGFKSGELFFGEGSRLTVL.

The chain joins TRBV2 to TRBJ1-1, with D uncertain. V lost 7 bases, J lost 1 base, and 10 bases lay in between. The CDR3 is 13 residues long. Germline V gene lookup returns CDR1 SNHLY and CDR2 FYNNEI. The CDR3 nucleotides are TGTGCCAGCACCGAGGGCGGGAACACTGAAGCTTTCTTT. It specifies CASTEGGNTEAFF. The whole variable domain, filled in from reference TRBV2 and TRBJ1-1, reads EPEVTQTPSHQVTQMGQEVILRCVPISNHLYFYWYRQILGQKVEFLVSFYNNEISEKSEIFDDQFSVERPDGSNFTLKIRSTKLEDSAMYFCASTEGGNTEAFFGQGTRLTVV.

The CDR3 reads CASSENIVVLTRKANYGYTF. The CDR3 DNA is TGTGCCAGCAGTGAAAACATAGTAGTACTGACCCGAAAAGCTAACTATGGCTACACCTTC. The chain links TRBV6-1 to TRBJ1-2; no clear D gene. The ends were cut back, 2 bases at V and 0 bases at J, with 25 bases in the middle. The germline V gene has CDR1 MNHNS and CDR2 SASEGT. This CDR3 has 20 amino acids.

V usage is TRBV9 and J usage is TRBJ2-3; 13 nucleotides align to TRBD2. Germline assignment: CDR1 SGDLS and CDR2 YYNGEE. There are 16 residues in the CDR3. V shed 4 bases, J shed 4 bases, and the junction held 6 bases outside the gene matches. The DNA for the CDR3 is TGTGCCAGCAGCAAGACCGGGACTAGCGGGGCAGATACGCAGTATTTT. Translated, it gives CASSKTGTSGADTQYF.